This is a list of T cell receptor beta chains from one sample in a study of blood T cell repertoires in COVID-19. The table came from immunoSEQ multiplex PCR; TCRdb's copy has only in-frame clones and leaves some out. The sample yields about 100,000 clones, 85% seen once. Sequenced sample: peripheral blood. All receptors derive from a man over 45 with active or convalescent COVID-19. Each CDR3 is given without its conserved first and last residue. Fields, in order: J gene, V gene, CDR3 protein.

TRBJ2-7 TRBV6-5 ASSTGTGGYEQY
TRBJ2-1 TRBV5-1 ASSLTGAPGGDEQF
TRBJ2-5 TRBV2 ASSGVGSSRPGTQY
TRBJ2-7 TRBV18 ASSATGSHEQY
TRBJ2-7 TRBV4-1 ASSPRTGGNSYEQY
TRBJ2-5 TRBV6-5 ASTPGLALETQY
TRBJ2-1 TRBV5-1 ASSPQLASYNEQF
TRBJ2-7 TRBV27 ASSHPDRAAEQY
TRBJ2-1 TRBV10-1 ASSEFSASGSPDEQF
TRBJ1-5 TRBV6-5 ASSYDRDSNQPQH
TRBJ1-6 TRBV12-3/TRBV12-4 ASRGTGTSPLH
TRBJ2-2 TRBV10-3 AISESTGQAYGELF
TRBJ2-7 TRBV5-1 ASSLVQGATYEQY
TRBJ2-1 TRBV11-3 ASSLILAGEGEQF
TRBJ1-2 TRBV5-1 ASSPVTGQGAFGYGYT
TRBJ1-3 TRBV30 AWSVLAVGNTIY